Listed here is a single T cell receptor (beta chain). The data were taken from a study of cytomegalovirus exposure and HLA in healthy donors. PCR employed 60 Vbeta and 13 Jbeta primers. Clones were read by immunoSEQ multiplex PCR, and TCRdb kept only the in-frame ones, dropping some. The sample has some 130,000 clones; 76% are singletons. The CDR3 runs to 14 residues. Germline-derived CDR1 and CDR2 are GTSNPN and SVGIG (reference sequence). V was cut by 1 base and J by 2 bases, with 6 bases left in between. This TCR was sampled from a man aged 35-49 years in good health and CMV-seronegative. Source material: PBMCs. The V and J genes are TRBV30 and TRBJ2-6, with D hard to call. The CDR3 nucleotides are TGTGCCTGGAGTGATGGAGCTGGGGCCAACGTCCTGACTTTC. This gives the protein CAWSDGAGANVLTF.